This T cell receptor beta chain was sequenced for a study of blood T cell repertoires in COVID-19. Overall study: Italy, Spain and the United States were the sources of the convalescent and acute COVID-19 samples. Sources were T cells, B-cell-depleted T cells, or PBMCs; the material itself was cDNA or gDNA.

V gave up 5 bases and J gave up 0 bases, with 14 bases separating them. This CDR3 is 15 amino acids long. Germline CDR1 is SGHAT and CDR2 is FQNNGV. Per the authors' pipeline: From reference gene primer amplification, estimates of nucleated cell counts were derived. Clones were sequenced by immunoSEQ multiplex PCR, and TCRdb holds only the in-frame ones, with some missing. D and trimming were read from the DNA, whereas the V and J calls and clone size are those reported in that table. The sample has about 120,000 clones, approximately 90% seen once; the top ten hold about 1.5%. Sequencing was performed on peripheral blood. V and J are TRBV11-2 and TRBJ2-7, with D possibly TRBD1 on 6 matching bases. The sequence was collected from a human donor in a cohort sampled during active COVID-19. The CDR3 DNA sequence: TGTGCCAGCAGCGTGGGGGCGGTAAGCTCCTACGAGCAGTACTTC. It codes for CASSVGAVSSYEQYF. The full variable domain, completed using reference TRBV11-2 and TRBJ2-7, is EAGVAQSPRYKIIEKRQSVAFWCNPISGHATLYWYQQILGQGPKLLIQFQNNGVVDDSQLPKDRFSAERLKGVDSTLKIQPAKLEDSAVYLCASSVGAVSSYEQYFGPGTRLTVT.